The 28 T cell receptor beta chains below come from one sample, sequenced in a study of blood T cell repertoires in COVID-19. This table comes from immunoSEQ multiplex PCR, and its TCRdb copy is limited to in-frame clones, with some not included. The profile shows 200,000 or so clones, roughly 87% of them singletons. Sequencing was carried out using peripheral blood. The origin of the receptors is a middle-aged woman with acute or convalescent COVID-19.

The chain uses TRBV5-4 and TRBJ1-4, with D perhaps TRBD1 (5 bases). Germline V gives CDR1 SGHNT, CDR2 YYREEE (reference sequence). Trimming removed 4 bases from V and 2 bases from J, with 9 bases in between. The CDR3 has 14 amino acids. CDR3 in DNA: TGTGCCAGCAGCCCGGGGGGTACTAATGAAAAACTGTTTTTT. It codes for CASSPGGTNEKLFF.

The chain recombines TRBV6-6 with TRBJ1-1, with TRBD1 as a possible D gene (5 bases). Germline V gene sequence: CDR1 MNHNY, CDR2 SVGAGI (reference sequence). The V gene lost 2 bases and the J gene lost 3 bases, with 13 bases spanning the gap. The CDR3 has 15 amino acids. The CDR3 is CASSYVGGGDTEAFF. The CDR3 DNA reads as TGTGCCAGCAGTTACGTCGGGGGTGGGGACACTGAAGCTTTCTTT.

The V and J genes are TRBV19 and TRBJ2-7, with D perhaps matching TRBD2 (6 bases). The V end lost 5 bases, the J end lost 2 bases, and 16 bases lay between the germline ends. Germline CDR1 reads LNHDA; CDR2 reads SQIVND (reference sequence). This CDR3 has 15 residues. This CDR3 is CASSDGDLRPYEQYF. The CDR3, as DNA: TGTGCCAGTAGTGATGGGGACTTACGACCCTACGAGCAGTACTTC. Variable domain in full (rest from reference TRBV19 and TRBJ2-7): DGGITQSPKYLFRKEGQNVTLSCEQNLNHDAMYWYRQDPGQGLRLIYYSQIVNDFQKGDIAEGYSVSREKKESFPLTVTSAQKNPTAFYLCASSDGDLRPYEQYFGPGTRLTVT.

The V and J genes are TRBV5-6 and TRBJ1-5; a weak D match, TRBD1 (6 bases). Germline lookup yields CDR1 SGHDT and CDR2 YYEEEE. The CDR3 consists of 17 residues. The ends were cut back, 4 bases at V and 1 base at J, with 18 bases in the middle. The CDR3 region is CASSLRGRGPSNQPQHF. The CDR3 DNA sequence: TGTGCCAGCAGCCTGCGAGGGCGGGGGCCCAGCAATCAGCCCCAGCATTTT.

The genes are TRBV5-5 and TRBJ1-1; tentative D call: TRBD1 (5 bases). V was shortened by 1 base and J by 4 bases, with 20 bases between the two germline ends. The V gene's germline CDR1 is SGHKS and CDR2 YYEKEE (reference sequence). The CDR3 spans 17 residues. The CDR3 DNA reads as TGTGCCAGCAGCTTGTTTGAGGCAGGGCGGTTGAGCACTGAAGCTTTCTTT. Protein product: CASSLFEAGRLSTEAFF.

The chain couples TRBV3-1 (or the pseudogene TRBV3-2) to TRBJ2-7; D might be TRBD2 (6 bases). Trimming left V 2 bases short and J 3 bases short, with 14 bases between. This CDR3 has 15 residues. Germline assignment: CDR1 LGHDT and CDR2 YNNKEL (reference sequence). The CDR3 region is CASSQRSRGVYEQYF. The CDR3 DNA sequence: TGTGCCAGCAGCCAAAGGTCTCGCGGGGTCTACGAGCAGTACTTC.

The chain links TRBV3-1 (or the pseudogene TRBV3-2) to TRBJ2-7; D is unclear. Trimming shortened V by 11 bases and J by 3 bases, and 8 bases separated the two germline ends. The CDR3 contains 10 residues. Germline values: CDR1 LGHDT, CDR2 YNNKEL (reference sequence). CDR3 residues: CAAGDYEQYF. The CDR3 bases are TGTGCCGCCGGAGACTACGAGCAGTACTTC.

The chain has TRBV7-2 and TRBJ2-2; D ambiguous. CDR3 length: 14 residues. Germline-derived CDR1 and CDR2 are SGHTA and FQGNSA. Trimming stripped 3 bases from V and 6 bases from J, with 11 bases between. DNA of the CDR3: TGTGCCAGCAGCTTTTTCGCGCCCTCCGGGGAGCTGTTTTTT. Protein: CASSFFAPSGELFF. The full variable domain, in which reference TRBV7-2 and TRBJ2-2 provide the parts outside the CDR3, is GAGVSQSPSNKVTEKGKDVELRCDPISGHTALYWYRQSLGQGLEFLIYFQGNSAPDKSGLPSDRFSAERTGGSVSTLTIQRTQQEDSAVYLCASSFFAPSGELFFGEGSRLTVL.

To note about this clone: One end of the junction is discordant with germline, which a read error may explain. The chain is built from TRBV7-2 and TRBJ1-2; possible D gene TRBD1, 6 bases. The germline CDR1 and CDR2 sequences are SGHTA and FQGNSA. CDR3 length equals 14 residues. In DNA, the CDR3 is TGTGCCAGCAGCTTAGGGACAGCAGCCTATAGCTACACCTTC. Translation gives CASSLGTAAYSYTF.

This clone was found a few times. V usage is TRBV2 and J usage is TRBJ1-1, with D possibly being TRBD1 (5 bases). Per the germline V gene, CDR1 is SNHLY and CDR2 is FYNNEI. V dropped 8 bases and J dropped 6 bases, with 22 bases sitting between them. The CDR3 is 15 residues long. CDR3 residues: CASRSGPGSSAEAFF. Here the CDR3 DNA reads TGTGCCAGCCGCTCAGGGCCAGGAAGTTCCGCTGAAGCTTTCTTT.

The genes are TRBV27 and TRBJ1-5; no reliable D call. Germline V lookup: CDR1 MNHEY, CDR2 SMNVEV (reference sequence). The V gene lost 1 base and the J gene lost 0 bases, with 13 bases spanning the gap. The CDR3 covers 17 residues. CDR3 protein: CASSLFGGGNSNQPQHF. DNA of the CDR3: TGTGCCAGCAGTTTATTCGGTGGAGGTAATAGCAATCAGCCCCAGCATTTT.

The J gene is TRBJ1-4, the V gene TRBV7-8; D ambiguous. V lost 1 base to trimming and J lost 7 bases, with 16 bases between them. Germline V CDR1 and CDR2: SGHVS, FQNEAQ. The CDR3 extends over 16 amino acids. CDR3 amino acids: CASSLGASSSREKLFF. The DNA for the CDR3 is TGTGCCAGCAGCTTAGGGGCGTCTTCCTCGCGTGAAAAACTGTTTTTT. The full variable domain, in which reference TRBV7-8 and TRBJ1-4 provide the parts outside the CDR3, is GAGVSQSPRYKVAKRGQDVALRCDPISGHVSLFWYQQALGQGPEFLTYFQNEAQLDKSGLPSDRFFAERPEGSVSTLKIQRTQQEDSAVYLCASSLGASSSREKLFFGSGTQLSVL.

The chain couples TRBV19 to TRBJ2-7, with TRBD1 identical over 7 bases. CDR1 is LNHDA, CDR2 SQIVND, per germline (reference sequence). The CDR3 is made up of 13 amino acids. V trimming: 7 bases; J trimming: 0 bases; junction bases outside the gene matches: 3. The CDR3 region is CASKGQLSYEQYF. Written as DNA, the CDR3 is TGTGCCAGTAAGGGACAGCTCTCCTACGAGCAGTACTTC.

DNA of the CDR3: TGTGCCAGCACGACAGGGAGCTCTGGGGCCAACGTCCTGACTTTC. Its protein is CASTTGSSGANVLTF. V gene TRBV6-5 combines with J gene TRBJ2-6, with TRBD1 matching over 7 bases. The germline CDR1 and CDR2 sequences are MNHEY and SVGAGI. With V trimmed by 7 bases and J by 0 bases, 3 bases remained unmatched. The CDR3 totals 15 residues.

The CDR3 sequence is CASSVTGDEQYF. As DNA, the CDR3 is TGTGCCAGCAGCGTTACAGGGGACGAGCAGTACTTC. The rearrangement links TRBV14 to TRBJ2-7; 7 positions agree with TRBD1. Looked up from germline, CDR1 is SGHDN and CDR2 is FVKESK. The CDR3 loop spans 12 amino acids. The trim removed 5 bases at V and 5 bases at J, leaving 3 bases unmatched. Variable domain in full (rest from reference TRBV14 and TRBJ2-7): EAGVTQFPSHSVIEKGQTVTLRCDPISGHDNLYWYRRVMGKEIKFLLHFVKESKQDESGMPNNRFLAERTGGTYSTLKVQPAELEDSGVYFCASSVTGDEQYFGPGTRLTVT.

Remarks on this clone: The same CDR3 is also encoded by other DNA sequences in this sample. The chain recombines TRBV15 with TRBJ2-1; D is uncertain. There are 12 residues in the CDR3. V lost 1 base and J 7 bases, leaving 5 bases between the germline ends. Germline V CDR1 and CDR2: LNHNV, YYDKDF (reference sequence). This CDR3 reads CATSRVRNEQFF. CDR3 coding DNA: TGTGCCACCAGCAGAGTTCGGAATGAGCAGTTCTTC.

The CDR3 DNA reads as TGCGCCAGCAGTCCTCTTCCACTAGCGGCCTCGGGGGGCCTCTACGAGCAGTACTTC. This gives the protein CASSPLPLAASGGLYEQYF. The V gene is TRBV4-1, the J gene TRBJ2-7, with 8 bases lining up with TRBD2. This CDR3 contains 19 residues. After removal of 6 bases from V and 3 bases from J, the junction contained 22 bases not matched to a gene. Germline V gene data show CDR1 as MGHRA and CDR2 as YSYEKL.

The V and J genes are TRBV3-1 (or the pseudogene TRBV3-2) and TRBJ2-1, with a tentative D call TRBD2 (5 bases). Germline CDR1 and CDR2: LGHDT and YNNKEL (reference sequence). Trimming left V 3 bases short and J 3 bases short, with 9 bases between. The CDR3 sequence is 14 residues long. CDR3 DNA: TGTGCCAGCAGCCAGACTACGATCTACAATGAGCAGTTCTTC. This sequence encodes CASSQTTIYNEQFF.

The V gene is TRBV9, the J gene TRBJ2-1; 8 nucleotides align to TRBD1. The CDR3 is 15 amino acids. Germline trimming cut 3 bases from V and 3 bases from J; bases unmatched to any gene: 5. Looked up from germline, CDR1 is SGDLS and CDR2 is YYNGEE. The CDR3 region has the DNA TGTGCCAGCAGCGAGAGAACAGGGGGCTACAATGAGCAGTTCTTC. Amino acid sequence: CASSERTGGYNEQFF.

The V call is TRBV18, the J call TRBJ1-2; D is unresolved. The CDR3 spans 14 residues. CDR1 and CDR2 (germline): KGHSH, LQKENI. Trimming removed 2 bases at V and 7 bases at J, with 14 bases between. CDR3 sequence (DNA): TGTGCCAGCTCACCAACCAGCCCTGAGGGTGGCTACACCTTC. It yields the protein CASSPTSPEGGYTF.

The rearrangement uses TRBV7-2 and TRBJ2-7; no clear D gene. Germline CDR1 is SGHTA and CDR2 is FQGNSA. There are 14 residues in the CDR3. V gave up 3 bases and J gave up 6 bases, with 15 bases separating them. CDR3 in DNA: TGTGCCAGCAGCTTGGTTATAAGTACGGGCGAGCAGTACTTC. Translation gives CASSLVISTGEQYF.

This clone was found a few times. The chain recombines TRBV28 with TRBJ1-5; D is perhaps TRBD1 (6 bases). Trimming cost V 7 bases and J 5 bases, with 18 bases left between them. Germline values: CDR1 MDHEN, CDR2 SYDVKM. CDR3 length: 15 amino acids. The chain's CDR3 is CASTPPFPGDQPQHF. Here the CDR3 DNA reads TGTGCCAGCACCCCACCCTTCCCAGGGGATCAGCCCCAGCATTTT. Using reference TRBV28 and TRBJ1-5 for the parts outside the CDR3, the full variable domain is DVKVTQSSRYLVKRTGEKVFLECVQDMDHENMFWYRQDPGLGLRLIYFSYDVKMKEKGDIPEGYSVSREKKERFSLILESASTNQTSMYLCASTPPFPGDQPQHFGDGTRLSIL.

J is TRBJ2-6 and V is TRBV3-1 (or the pseudogene TRBV3-2); no clear D gene. The CDR3 runs to 17 residues. V was trimmed by 2 bases and J by 0 bases, leaving 11 bases between them. Germline CDR1 is LGHDT and CDR2 is YNNKEL (reference sequence). The CDR3 coding sequence is TGTGCCAGCAGCCAAATGGGCCTCAGCTCTGGGGCCAACGTCCTGACTTTC. This gives the protein CASSQMGLSSGANVLTF.

This clone was counted a few times. The CDR3 nucleotides are TGTGCCAGCAGCCGGACAGGGACCTACGAGCAGTACTTC. It is translated as CASSRTGTYEQYF. The rearrangement joins TRBV5-4 to TRBJ2-7; the match to TRBD1 covers 8 bases. After removal of 4 bases from V and 2 bases from J, the junction contained 2 bases not matched to a gene. Germline V gene data show CDR1 as SGHNT and CDR2 as YYREEE (reference sequence). The CDR3 contains 13 residues.

The chain uses TRBV6-2 or TRBV6-3 and TRBJ1-5, with 7 bases matching TRBD1. The CDR3 is made up of 16 amino acids. Per germline, CDR1 MNHEY and CDR2 SVGEGT. V was clipped by 2 bases and J by 4 bases; unmatched bases: 8. The CDR3 spells CASSYRDRERNQPQHF. The CDR3, as DNA: TGTGCCAGCAGTTACCGAGACAGGGAAAGGAATCAGCCCCAGCATTTT.

The chain combines TRBV6-6 with TRBJ2-1; the D is unclear. The CDR3 has 12 residues. V lost 2 bases to trimming and J lost 7 bases, with 6 bases between them. Germline V lookup: CDR1 MNHNY, CDR2 SVGAGI (reference sequence). CDR3 amino acids: CASSYRRNEQFF. DNA for the CDR3: TGTGCCAGCAGTTACAGGCGGAATGAGCAGTTCTTC.

This CDR3 reads CASSTNSGNEQFF. CDR3 nucleotide sequence: TGTGCCAGCAGTACGAACAGTGGCAATGAGCAGTTCTTC. The rearrangement uses TRBV2 and TRBJ2-1; D unclear. CDR1 and CDR2 (germline): SNHLY, FYNNEI. CDR3 length: 13 residues. Trimming stripped 5 bases from V and 6 bases from J, with 11 bases between. Using reference TRBV2 and TRBJ2-1 for the parts outside the CDR3, the full variable domain is EPEVTQTPSHQVTQMGQEVILRCVPISNHLYFYWYRQILGQKVEFLVSFYNNEISEKSEIFDDQFSVERPDGSNFTLKIRSTKLEDSAMYFCASSTNSGNEQFFGPGTRLTVL.

This rearrangement joins TRBV5-4 to TRBJ1-1; the D gene is possibly TRBD1 (5 bases). The CDR3 runs to 13 residues. The germline gives CDR1 SGHNT, CDR2 YYREEE (reference sequence). V was cut by 2 bases and J by 5 bases, with 10 bases left in between. The CDR3 loop is CASSLFGGTEAFF. The DNA of the CDR3 is TGTGCCAGCAGCTTATTCGGGGGGACTGAAGCTTTCTTT.